These 14 T cell receptor beta chains came from one sample sequenced in a study of shared clonotypes between healthy human individuals. Here immunoSEQ multiplex PCR was the method, and the copy in TCRdb shows in-frame clones only, minus some. The sample holds 2 million to 3 million clones; under 95% are singletons and the top ten take 0.36%. Source material: naive CD4+ T cells from PBMCs. Subset reported: CD45RA+ positively selected. These receptors all come from a man aged 18 to 30 in good health. Some clones in this sample may be carry-over from other donors' samples.

This sequence joins TRBV7-9 and TRBJ2-5, with 7 positions matching TRBD1. The CDR3 has 16 residues. J was trimmed by 1 base and V by 5 bases; bases with no gene match: 10. Germline CDR1 and CDR2: SEHNR and FQNEAQ (reference sequence). CDR3 amino acids: CASSLGTAYSQETQYF. DNA of the CDR3: TGTGCCAGCAGCCTTGGGACAGCGTACAGCCAAGAGACCCAGTACTTC.

The chain links TRBV7-3 to TRBJ2-1; D might be TRBD1 (7 bases). V was pared by 6 bases and J by 6 bases, with 24 bases between. The germline CDR1 and CDR2 sequences are SGHTA and FQGTGA. This CDR3 region has 17 residues. CDR3 DNA sequence: TGTGCCAGCAGTTCACGGTCATGGCGGGACAGCCCCAATGAGCAGTTCTTC. Translating gives CASSSRSWRDSPNEQFF.

The J gene is TRBJ2-1, the V gene TRBV5-4; D is perhaps TRBD2 (5 bases). Germline V gives CDR1 SGHNT, CDR2 YYREEE (reference sequence). CDR3 size: 16 residues. The germline V and J ends were trimmed by 3 bases and 0 bases, with 13 bases remaining between them. The CDR3 DNA sequence: TGTGCCAGCAGCTCCTTTGGGCGGGCCTCCTACAATGAGCAGTTCTTC. Its translation: CASSSFGRASYNEQFF.

As for this clone: Other DNA variants within this sample encode the same CDR3. This CDR3 reads CASSLVGGKVETQYF. The CDR3 DNA follows: TGTGCCAGCAGCTTAGTAGGCGGGAAAGTGGAGACCCAGTACTTC. The V gene is TRBV7-2, the J gene TRBJ2-5; maybe TRBD2 (6 bases). Germline loops: CDR1 SGHTA, CDR2 FQGNSA. Trimming stripped 1 base from V and 5 bases from J, with 14 bases between. The CDR3 extends over 15 amino acids.

This sequence joins TRBV6-5 and TRBJ2-7; TRBD1 is a possible D gene (6 bases). CDR1 and CDR2 from the germline V gene are MNHEY and SVGAGI. The CDR3 is 13 amino acids. The V end was cut by 8 bases, the J end by 4 bases, with 15 bases between. The CDR3 DNA sequence: TGTGCCAGCTCCAGAGGGGGTGGGTACGAGCAGTACTTC. The encoded protein is CASSRGGGYEQYF.

This sequence joins TRBV6-4 and TRBJ2-3, with D tentatively TRBD2 (5 bases). The ends were cut back, 4 bases at V and 3 bases at J, with 14 bases in the middle. Per the germline V gene, CDR1 is MRHNA and CDR2 is SNTAGT. This CDR3 region has 15 residues. This chain's CDR3 is CASSVSPEGTDTQYF. As DNA, the CDR3 is TGTGCCAGCAGTGTGTCCCCCGAGGGAACAGATACGCAGTATTTT.

This chain connects TRBV7-2 to TRBJ1-5; D possibly corresponds to TRBD1 (5 bases). The ends were cut back, 5 bases at V and 7 bases at J, with 12 bases in the middle. There are 13 residues in the CDR3. In germline, CDR1 is SGHTA, CDR2 FQGNSA. In DNA form, the CDR3 reads TGTGCCAGCAGCCCTGACCCAGGGCAGCCCCAGCATTTT. As protein: CASSPDPGQPQHF.

The chain joins TRBV5-1 to TRBJ1-5; 12 bases map to TRBD1. J gave up 7 bases and V 4 bases, and 6 bases lay outside the gene matches. The CDR3 spans 15 residues. Germline CDR1 reads SGHRS; CDR2 reads YFSETQ. This CDR3 is CASSTGQGAPQPQHF. The CDR3 nucleotides read TGCGCCAGCAGCACGGGACAGGGGGCCCCACAGCCCCAGCATTTT.

V usage is TRBV7-2 and J usage is TRBJ2-1, with D uncertain. The CDR3 runs 15 residues. Germline lookup yields CDR1 SGHTA and CDR2 FQGNSA. V lost 0 bases and J 8 bases, leaving 14 bases between the germline ends. The CDR3 DNA reads TGTGCCAGCAGCTTAGCGTTGGCACTTCTCGATGAGCAGTTCTTC. This gives the protein CASSLALALLDEQFF.

J is TRBJ1-2 and V is TRBV29-1; D is unclear. V was cut by 7 bases and J by 8 bases, with 23 bases left in between. CDR1 SQVTM and CDR2 ANQGSEA come from the germline V gene. The CDR3 is 14 residues long. This CDR3 reads CSADAGSLGRGYTF. The CDR3 DNA follows: TGCAGCGCCGACGCGGGGTCCCTCGGGAGGGGCTACACCTTC.

A word on this clone: This same CDR3 is encoded by further DNA sequences in the sample. The CDR3 protein is CASSLAGTGGYEQYF. As DNA, the CDR3 is TGCGCCAGCAGCTTGGCCGGGACAGGGGGTTACGAGCAGTACTTC. V is TRBV5-1 and J is TRBJ2-7; 11 positions agree with TRBD1. V lost 0 bases and J lost 4; bases outside the gene matches: 3. The CDR3 runs 15 residues. CDR1 is SGHRS, CDR2 YFSETQ, per germline.

This clone was seen only once. The chain carries TRBV5-4 and TRBJ2-7, with TRBD1 matching 9 bases. This CDR3 is 15 amino acids long. Germline trimming cut 4 bases from V and 4 bases from J; bases unmatched to any gene: 9. Germline loops: CDR1 SGHNT, CDR2 YYREEE (reference sequence). The CDR3, as DNA: TGTGCCAGCAGCCCCTCCGGACAGGGGAGGTACGAGCAGTACTTC. Protein product: CASSPSGQGRYEQYF.

The chain couples TRBV2 to TRBJ2-7, with TRBD2 identical over 7 bases. From germline, CDR1 is SNHLY and CDR2 FYNNEI. This CDR3 region has 15 residues. The ends lost 0 bases at V and 3 bases at J; junction bases unmatched: 5. The CDR3 protein is CASSEAGRGLYEQYF. In DNA, the CDR3 is TGTGCCAGCAGTGAAGCGGGGAGGGGTCTCTACGAGCAGTACTTC. The variable domain in full, with the rest retrieved from reference TRBV2 and TRBJ2-7, is EPEVTQTPSHQVTQMGQEVILRCVPISNHLYFYWYRQILGQKVEFLVSFYNNEISEKSEIFDDQFSVERPDGSNFTLKIRSTKLEDSAMYFCASSEAGRGLYEQYFGPGTRLTVT.

The rearrangement links TRBV10-3 to TRBJ2-5, with TRBD2 identical over 10 bases. This CDR3 has 20 residues. The V and J ends lost 0 bases and 1 base, in that order; junction bases with no gene match: 14. Germline loops: CDR1 ENHRY, CDR2 SYGVKD. The CDR3 loop reads CAISESRGVAGGPTQETQYF. The CDR3 DNA reads TGTGCCATCAGTGAGTCTCGTGGGGTAGCGGGAGGCCCAACCCAAGAGACCCAGTACTTC.